What follows describes a single T cell receptor (beta chain). Its target is not known. This record belongs to a study of cytotoxic CD8 clonotypes in ibrutinib-treated CLL. Background on the study: The study included approximately 10 relapsed/refractory and about 16 treatment-naive patients; roughly 18 had IGHV unmutated disease. Response sampling occurred after a median approximately eleven months of treatment (range 6 to 36). Study results and limitations: Higher clonality was seen at ibrutinib response and a return toward baseline at progression. Once treatment began, public clonotypes, which were uncommon, contracted or stayed stable.

The method was immunoSEQ multiplex PCR; TCRdb's version includes in-frame clones alone and lacks a portion of them. The table shows roughly 16,000 clones, with 50% to 75% occurring only once. Germline V gene lookup returns CDR1 LNHDA and CDR2 SQIVND (reference sequence). The CDR3 runs 14 residues. Trimming took off 5 bases at V and 12 bases at J, with 21 bases between the two ends. The TCR sequence derives from a human donor with chronic lymphocytic leukemia. The sample in question was PBMCs, obtained after 12 months of ibrutinib treatment. The V gene is TRBV19, the J gene TRBJ2-3, with TRBD2 as a possible D gene (5 bases). The CDR3 region has the DNA TGTGCCAGTAGTCTCTCCCAGAGGGCATTTTCTCAGTATTTT. Protein product: CASSLSQRAFSQYF.